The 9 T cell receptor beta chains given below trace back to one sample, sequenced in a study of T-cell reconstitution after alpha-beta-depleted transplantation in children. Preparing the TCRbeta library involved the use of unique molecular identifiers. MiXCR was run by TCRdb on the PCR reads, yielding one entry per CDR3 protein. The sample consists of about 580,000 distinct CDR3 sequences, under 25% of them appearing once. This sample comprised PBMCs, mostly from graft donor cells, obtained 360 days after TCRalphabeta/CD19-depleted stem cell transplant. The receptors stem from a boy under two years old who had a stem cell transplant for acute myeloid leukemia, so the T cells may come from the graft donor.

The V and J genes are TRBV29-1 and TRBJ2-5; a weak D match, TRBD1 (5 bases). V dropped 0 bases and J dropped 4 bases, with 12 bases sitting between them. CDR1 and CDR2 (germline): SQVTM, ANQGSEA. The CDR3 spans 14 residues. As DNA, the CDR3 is TGCAGCGTTGAAGACCTGGGGCTAGGAGAGACCCAGTACTTC. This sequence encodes CSVEDLGLGETQYF.

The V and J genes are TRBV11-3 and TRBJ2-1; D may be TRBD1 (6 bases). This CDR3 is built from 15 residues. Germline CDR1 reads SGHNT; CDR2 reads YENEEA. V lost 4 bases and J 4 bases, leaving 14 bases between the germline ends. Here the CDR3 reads CASSSTQGPYNEQFF. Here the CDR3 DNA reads TGTGCCAGCAGCTCCACTCAGGGGCCGTACAATGAGCAGTTCTTC. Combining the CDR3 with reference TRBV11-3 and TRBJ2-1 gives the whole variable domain EAGVVQSPRYKIIEKKQPVAFWCNPISGHNTLYWYLQNLGQGPELLIRYENEEAVDDSQLPKDRFSAERLKGVDSTLKIQPAELGDSAVYLCASSSTQGPYNEQFFGPGTRLTVL.

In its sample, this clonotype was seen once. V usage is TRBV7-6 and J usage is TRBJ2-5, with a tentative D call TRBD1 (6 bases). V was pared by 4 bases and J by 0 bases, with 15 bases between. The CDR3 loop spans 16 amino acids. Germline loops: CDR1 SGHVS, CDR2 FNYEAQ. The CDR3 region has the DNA TGTGCCAGCAGCTCAACAGGGTTTCCGTACCAAGAGACCCAGTACTTC. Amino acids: CASSSTGFPYQETQYF. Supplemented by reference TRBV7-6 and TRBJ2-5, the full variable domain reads GAGVSQSPRYKVTKRGQDVALRCDPISGHVSLYWYRQALGQGPEFLTYFNYEAQQDKSGLPNDRFSAERPEGSISTLTIQRTEQRDSAMYRCASSSTGFPYQETQYFGPGTRLLVL.

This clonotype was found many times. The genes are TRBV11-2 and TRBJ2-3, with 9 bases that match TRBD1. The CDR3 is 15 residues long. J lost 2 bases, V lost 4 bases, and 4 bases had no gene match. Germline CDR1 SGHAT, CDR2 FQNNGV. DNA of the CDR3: TGTGCCAGCAGCTCCAGGACAGGGGACACAGATACGCAGTATTTT. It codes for CASSSRTGDTDTQYF. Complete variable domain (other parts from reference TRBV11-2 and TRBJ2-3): EAGVAQSPRYKIIEKRQSVAFWCNPISGHATLYWYQQILGQGPKLLIQFQNNGVVDDSQLPKDRFSAERLKGVDSTLKIQPAKLEDSAVYLCASSSRTGDTDTQYFGPGTRLTVL.

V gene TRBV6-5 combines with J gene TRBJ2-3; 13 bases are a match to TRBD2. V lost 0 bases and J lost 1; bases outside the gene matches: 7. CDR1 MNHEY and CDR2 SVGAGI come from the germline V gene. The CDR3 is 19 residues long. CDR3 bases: TGTGCCAGCAGTTACTCGATCCCCGGACTAGCGGGGGGCACAGATACGCAGTATTTT. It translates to CASSYSIPGLAGGTDTQYF.

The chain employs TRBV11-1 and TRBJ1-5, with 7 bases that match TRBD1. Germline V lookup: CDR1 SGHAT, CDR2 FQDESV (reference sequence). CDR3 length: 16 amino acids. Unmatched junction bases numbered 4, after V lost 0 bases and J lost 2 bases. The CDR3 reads CASSLAAGGGNQPQHF. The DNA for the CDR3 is TGTGCCAGCAGCTTAGCGGCAGGGGGAGGCAATCAGCCCCAGCATTTT.

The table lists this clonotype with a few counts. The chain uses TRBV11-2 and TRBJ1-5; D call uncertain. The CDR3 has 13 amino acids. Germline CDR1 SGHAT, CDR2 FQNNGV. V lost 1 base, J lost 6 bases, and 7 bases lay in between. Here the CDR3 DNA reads TGTGCCAGCAGCTTAGGGGTGGCTCAGCCCCAGCATTTT. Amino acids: CASSLGVAQPQHF.

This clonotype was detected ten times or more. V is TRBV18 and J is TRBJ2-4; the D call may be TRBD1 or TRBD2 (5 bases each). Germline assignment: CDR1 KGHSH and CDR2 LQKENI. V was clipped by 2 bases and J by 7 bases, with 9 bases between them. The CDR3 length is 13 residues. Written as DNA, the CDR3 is TGTGCCAGCTCACCAGGGGGACGGAACATTCAGTACTTC. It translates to CASSPGGRNIQYF.

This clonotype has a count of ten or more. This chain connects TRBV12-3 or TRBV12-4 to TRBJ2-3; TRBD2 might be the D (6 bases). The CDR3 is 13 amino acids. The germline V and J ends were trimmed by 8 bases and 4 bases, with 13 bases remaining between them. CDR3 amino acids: CASRRRGADTQYF. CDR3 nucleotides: TGTGCCAGCCGTAGGCGGGGAGCAGATACGCAGTATTTT.